The 9 T cell receptor beta chains listed next were all sequenced from one sample in a study of blood T cell repertoires in COVID-19. Using immunoSEQ multiplex PCR, the repertoire was profiled, and TCRdb retains in-frame clones only, with some absent. The table lists 100,000 or so clones, about 88% of them singletons. The source material was peripheral blood. These receptors were taken from a human donor in a cohort sampled during active COVID-19.

The rearrangement links TRBV19 to TRBJ1-4; D unclear. In germline, CDR1 is LNHDA, CDR2 SQIVND (reference sequence). The CDR3 runs to 16 residues. V shed 1 base and J shed 0 bases, with 9 bases lying between them. In DNA, the CDR3 is TGTGCCAGTAGTATAGGGGCCTGGACAACTAATGAAAAACTGTTTTTT. This gives the protein CASSIGAWTTNEKLFF.

The chain links TRBV5-1 to TRBJ2-1, with TRBD2 identical over 11 bases. CDR1 and CDR2 from the germline V gene are SGHRS and YFSETQ. The junction had 4 bases not matched to a gene; V was cut back by 3 bases and J by 5 bases. This CDR3 contains 15 residues. CDR3 region: CASSSLAGANNEQFF. CDR3 nucleotides: TGCGCCAGCAGCTCACTAGCGGGGGCGAACAATGAGCAGTTCTTC.

V is TRBV18 and J is TRBJ2-6; D may be TRBD1 (6 bases). Trimming removed 4 bases from V and 1 base from J, with 17 bases in between. This CDR3 comprises 18 residues. Germline CDR1 KGHSH, CDR2 LQKENI. The CDR3 region has the DNA TGTGCCAGCTCACGAACAGGGTGGCTGGGGTCTGGGGCCAACGTCCTGACTTTC. Its protein is CASSRTGWLGSGANVLTF.

CDR3 in amino acids: CASSRLSFSNTGELFF. CDR3 DNA sequence: TGTGCCAGCTCCCGACTGTCGTTTTCGAACACCGGGGAGCTGTTTTTT. The chain uses TRBV18 and TRBJ2-2; no clear D. Germline V gene data show CDR1 as KGHSH and CDR2 as LQKENI. This CDR3 has 16 amino acids. V was trimmed by 6 bases and J by 0 bases, leaving 14 bases between them.

The chain combines TRBV28 with TRBJ1-1; no firm D call. V was trimmed by 7 bases and J by 1 base, leaving 4 bases between them. The germline V gene encodes CDR1 MDHEN and CDR2 SYDVKM. The CDR3 length is 11 residues. The chain's CDR3 is CASTQNTEAFF. In DNA, the CDR3 is TGTGCCAGCACCCAGAACACTGAAGCTTTCTTT.

The J gene is TRBJ2-1, the V gene TRBV5-1, with TRBD1 as a possible D gene (7 bases). Per the germline V gene, CDR1 is SGHRS and CDR2 is YFSETQ. Deletions cut 4 bases from V and 6 bases from J, with 17 bases between. CDR3 length: 15 residues. CDR3 in DNA: TGCGCCAGCAGCCCACCCAGGGGGACTGGCAATGAGCAGTTCTTC. Amino acids: CASSPPRGTGNEQFF.

The V gene is TRBV7-2, the J gene TRBJ2-1; weak D call: TRBD1 (6 bases). The V gene's germline CDR1 is SGHTA and CDR2 FQGNSA. The CDR3 runs to 12 residues. V lost 4 bases, J lost 7 bases, and 8 bases lay in between. Here the CDR3 DNA reads TGTGCCAGCAGCTGGGGGCAGAATGAGCAGTTCTTC. This encodes CASSWGQNEQFF.

This rearrangement joins TRBV27 to TRBJ2-1; D is possibly TRBD2 (5 bases). Trimming left V 4 bases short and J 6 bases short, with 13 bases between. The CDR3 runs 14 residues. The V gene's germline CDR1 is MNHEY and CDR2 SMNVEV (reference sequence). The CDR3 is CASSWSRLTNEQFF. CDR3 coding DNA: TGTGCCAGCAGTTGGTCGAGACTAACCAATGAGCAGTTCTTC.

The V call is TRBV14, the J call TRBJ2-1, with TRBD2 matching over 8 bases. CDR1 and CDR2 from the germline V gene are SGHDN and FVKESK. Losses at the gene ends were 2 bases for V and 5 bases for J; bases not matched to a gene: 8. The CDR3 length is 16 residues. In DNA form, the CDR3 reads TGTGCCAGCAGCCAACAAGGACTAGCTTTACACAATGAGCAGTTCTTC. The encoded protein is CASSQQGLALHNEQFF.